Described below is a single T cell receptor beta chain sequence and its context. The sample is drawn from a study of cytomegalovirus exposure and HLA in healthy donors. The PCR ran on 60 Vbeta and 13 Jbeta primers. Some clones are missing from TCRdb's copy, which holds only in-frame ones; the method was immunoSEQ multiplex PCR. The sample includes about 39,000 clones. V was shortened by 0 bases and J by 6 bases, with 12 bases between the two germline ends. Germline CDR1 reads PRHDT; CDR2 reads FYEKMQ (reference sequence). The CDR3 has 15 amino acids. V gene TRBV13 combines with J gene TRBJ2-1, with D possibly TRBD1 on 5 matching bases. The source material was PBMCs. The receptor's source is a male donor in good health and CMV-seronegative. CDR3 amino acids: CASSLGQGRTNEQFF. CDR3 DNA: TGTGCCAGCAGCTTAGGCCAGGGTAGGACCAATGAGCAGTTCTTC.